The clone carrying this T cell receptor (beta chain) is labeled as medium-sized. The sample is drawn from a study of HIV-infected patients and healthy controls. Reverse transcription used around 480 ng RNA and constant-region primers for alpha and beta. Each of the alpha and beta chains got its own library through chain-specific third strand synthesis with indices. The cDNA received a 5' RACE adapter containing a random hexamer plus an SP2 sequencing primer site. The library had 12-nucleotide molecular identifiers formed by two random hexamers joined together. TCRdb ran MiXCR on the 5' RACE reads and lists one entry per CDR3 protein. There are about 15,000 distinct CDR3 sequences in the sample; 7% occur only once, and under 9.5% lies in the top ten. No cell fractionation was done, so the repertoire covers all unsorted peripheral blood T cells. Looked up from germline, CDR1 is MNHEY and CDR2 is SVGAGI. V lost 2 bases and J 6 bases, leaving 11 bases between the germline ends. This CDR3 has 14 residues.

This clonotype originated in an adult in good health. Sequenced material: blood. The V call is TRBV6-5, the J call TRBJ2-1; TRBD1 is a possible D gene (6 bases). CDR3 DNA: TGTGCCAGCAGTTACGTCGCCAGGGGCAATGAGCAGTTCTTC. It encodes CASSYVARGNEQFF.